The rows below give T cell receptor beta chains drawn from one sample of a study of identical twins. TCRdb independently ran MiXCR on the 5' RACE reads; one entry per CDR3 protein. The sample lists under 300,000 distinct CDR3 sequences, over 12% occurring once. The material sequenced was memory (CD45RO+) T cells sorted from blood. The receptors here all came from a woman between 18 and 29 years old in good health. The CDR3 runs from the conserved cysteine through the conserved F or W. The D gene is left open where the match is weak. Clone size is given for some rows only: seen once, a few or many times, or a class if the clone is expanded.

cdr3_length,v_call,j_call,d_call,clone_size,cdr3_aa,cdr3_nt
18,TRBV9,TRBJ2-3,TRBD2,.,CASSVGPGISGDTDTQYF,TGTGCCAGCAGCGTAGGTCCCGGGATTAGCGGGGACACAGATACGCAGTATTTT
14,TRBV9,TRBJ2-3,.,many,CASSVAVGTDTQYF,TGTGCCAGCAGCGTTGCCGTTGGTACAGATACGCAGTATTTT
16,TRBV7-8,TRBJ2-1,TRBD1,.,CASRHHPGQGFGEQFF,TGTGCCAGCAGACACCACCCGGGACAGGGTTTTGGTGAGCAGTTCTTC
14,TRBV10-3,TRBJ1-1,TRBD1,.,CAITRTGESTEAFF,TGTGCCATCACCAGAACAGGGGAGAGCACTGAAGCTTTCTTT
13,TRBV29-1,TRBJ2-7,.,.,CSVLDAGSREQYF,TGCAGCGTTTTGGACGCAGGGTCGCGCGAGCAGTACTTC
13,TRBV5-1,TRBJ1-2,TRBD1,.,CASSFTGVYGYTF,TGCGCCAGCAGTTTCACAGGGGTGTATGGCTACACCTTC
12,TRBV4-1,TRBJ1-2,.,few,CASSQAAGGYTF,TGCGCCAGCAGCCAAGCTGCTGGGGGCTACACCTTC
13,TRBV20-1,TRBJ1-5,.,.,CSANQGVGQPQHF,TGCAGTGCTAACCAAGGGGTGGGCCAGCCCCAGCATTTT
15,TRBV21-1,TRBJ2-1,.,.,CASSIRGGAYNEQFF,TGTGCCAGCAGCATTCGCGGGGGGGCCTACAATGAGCAGTTCTTC
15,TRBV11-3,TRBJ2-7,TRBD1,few,CASTPGTASSYEQYF,TGTGCCAGCACTCCCGGGACAGCTTCCTCCTACGAGCAGTACTTC
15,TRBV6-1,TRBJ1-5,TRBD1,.,CASSPQGTGNQPQHF,TGTGCCAGCAGCCCCCAAGGGACAGGCAATCAGCCCCAGCATTTT
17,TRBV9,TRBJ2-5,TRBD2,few,CASSLTAGGQFQETQYF,TGTGCCAGCAGCCTTACGGCGGGAGGCCAATTCCAAGAGACCCAGTACTTC
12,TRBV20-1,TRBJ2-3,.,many,CSAQTGTDTQYF,TGCAGTGCCCAGACTGGAACAGATACGCAGTATTTT
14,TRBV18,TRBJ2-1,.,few,CASSPQLDFNEQFF,TGTGCCAGCTCACCACAGCTAGATTTCAATGAGCAGTTCTTC
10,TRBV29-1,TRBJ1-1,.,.,CSVELGRRPF,TGCAGCGTTGAATTGGGACGCCGACCCTTT
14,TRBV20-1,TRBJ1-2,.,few,CSARDPSLRDPYTF,TGCAGTGCTAGAGATCCCAGCCTCAGGGACCCCTACACCTTC
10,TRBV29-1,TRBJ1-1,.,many,CSVRTDEAFF,TGCAGCGTTAGGACAGATGAAGCTTTCTTT
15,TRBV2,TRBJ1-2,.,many,CASSEHFGANYGYTF,TGTGCCAGCAGTGAACATTTCGGGGCTAACTATGGCTACACCTTC
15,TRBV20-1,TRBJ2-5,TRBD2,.,CSGRRRLAVQETQYF,TGCAGCGGAAGACGGAGACTAGCGGTTCAAGAGACCCAGTACTTC
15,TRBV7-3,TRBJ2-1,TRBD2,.,CASSLGRGTYNEQFF,TGTGCCAGCAGCTTAGGGCGGGGGACCTACAATGAGCAGTTCTTC
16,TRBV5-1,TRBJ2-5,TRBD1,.,CASSLLPGGAEETQYF,TGCGCCAGCAGCCTACTACCAGGGGGCGCGGAAGAGACCCAGTACTTC
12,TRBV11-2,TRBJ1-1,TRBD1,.,CASSPNRGVAFF,TGTGCCAGCAGCCCGAACAGGGGGGTAGCTTTCTTT
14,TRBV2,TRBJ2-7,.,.,CASSELGSSYEQYF,TGTGCCAGCAGTGAATTGGGGAGCTCCTACGAGCAGTACTTC
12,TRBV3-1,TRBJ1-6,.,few,CASSQDMSPLHF,TGTGCCAGCAGCCAAGATATGTCACCCCTCCACTTT
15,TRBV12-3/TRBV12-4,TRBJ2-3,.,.,CASSHGATYAGTQYF,TGTGCCAGCAGCCACGGGGCAACCTATGCAGGAACGCAGTATTTT
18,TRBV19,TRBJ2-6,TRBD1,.,CASSVGQGARTGANVLTF,TGTGCCAGTAGTGTGGGACAGGGGGCGAGGACGGGGGCCAACGTCCTGACTTTC
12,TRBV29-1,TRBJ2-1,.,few,CSARPQGNEQFF,TGCAGCGCCCGACCCCAGGGCAATGAGCAGTTCTTC
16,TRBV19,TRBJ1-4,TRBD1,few,CASSPRAGTGVEKLFF,TGTGCCAGTAGTCCCCGAGCAGGGACAGGGGTTGAAAAACTGTTTTTT
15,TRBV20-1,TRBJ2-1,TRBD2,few,CSAISGVPSYNEQFF,TGCAGTGCTATTAGCGGGGTTCCCTCCTACAATGAGCAGTTCTTC
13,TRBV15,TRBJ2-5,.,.,CATSRGGWETQYF,TGTGCCACCAGCAGAGGGGGCTGGGAGACCCAGTACTTC
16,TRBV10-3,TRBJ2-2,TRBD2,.,CAISPTSGRKTGELFF,TGTGCCATCAGCCCTACTAGCGGGAGGAAAACCGGGGAGCTGTTTTTT
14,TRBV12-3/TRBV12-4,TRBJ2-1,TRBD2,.,CASSSRRREEEQFF,TGTGCCAGCAGTTCCCGCCGGCGGGAGGAGGAGCAGTTCTTC
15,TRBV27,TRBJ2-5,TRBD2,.,CASSRLAAFQETQYF,TGTGCCAGCAGTCGGCTAGCGGCATTCCAAGAGACCCAGTACTTC
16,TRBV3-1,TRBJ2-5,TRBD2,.,CASSLKGASGGKTQYF,TGTGCCAGCAGCCTAAAGGGGGCTAGCGGGGGGAAGACCCAGTACTTC
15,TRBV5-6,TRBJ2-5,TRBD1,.,CASSPGTGLKETQYF,TGTGCCAGCAGCCCTGGGACAGGGCTGAAGGAGACCCAGTACTTC
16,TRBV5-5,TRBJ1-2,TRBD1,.,CASSREGTGSNYGYTF,TGTGCCAGCAGCAGGGAAGGGACAGGGAGTAACTATGGCTACACCTTC
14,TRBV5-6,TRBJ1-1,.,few,CASSFIVDVTEAFF,TGTGCCAGCAGCTTCATTGTAGATGTCACTGAAGCTTTCTTT